The clone carrying this TCR beta chain occurred once. The antigen remains undetermined. Per germline, CDR1 LNHDA and CDR2 SQIVND (reference sequence). Trimming left V 3 bases short and J 4 bases short, with 13 bases between. This CDR3 contains 15 residues. PCR amplification relied on 60 Vbeta primers (plus 13 Jbeta primers). Clones were read by immunoSEQ multiplex PCR, and TCRdb kept only the in-frame ones, dropping some. Of about 170,000 clones listed, around 80% were seen once; the top ten hold 4.5%. The sample originates from a study of cytomegalovirus exposure and HLA in healthy donors. Study results and caveats: Cytomegalovirus-associated TCR beta chains were listed, numbering roughly 150. Being productive about 87% or about 30% of the time was typical of most TCR beta V segments in an earlier analysis. Roughly even sequencing depth across donors was the assumption behind the presence/absence analyses.

V and J are TRBV19 and TRBJ1-5; maybe TRBD1 (5 bases). The source material was PBMCs. This receptor was obtained from a woman in her 50s in good health and CMV-seropositive. This CDR3 is CASSIKGSENQPQHF. The DNA for the CDR3 is TGTGCCAGTAGTATTAAGGGGTCGGAGAATCAGCCCCAGCATTTT.